This T cell receptor (beta chain) originates from a study of vaccination and CD4 T cells after COVID-19. Study-wide background: A positive SARS-CoV-2 nasal swab PCR result was recorded for each convalescent patient; about 9 were mild and one severe. SARS-CoV-2, HCoV-NL63, HCoV-OC43 and HCoV-229E supplied the overlapping spike peptides used to stimulate cells. Broader study findings: The authors identified 304 of 307 vaccine-specific clones in convalescent patients as spike mono-reactive.

The treatment is: approximately 11-day PBMC culture with coronavirus spike peptide pools or control peptides (ViraFEST assay). For ViraFEST, peptide pools expanded antigen-specific T cells, after which the TCRs were sequenced. Germline CDR1 SGHTA, CDR2 FQGNSA. V lost 3 bases and J lost 5; bases outside the gene matches: 15. The CDR3 contains 17 residues. In the case of this clonotype: No antigen is known for it.

Researchers used the Oncomine TCR Beta short-read assay to sequence DNA from cultured CD4+ T cells. TCRdb independently ran MiXCR on the PCR reads; one entry per CDR3 protein. The sample gives more than 15,000 distinct CDR3 sequences, around a quarter of which show up once; about a tenth is in the top ten. V usage is TRBV7-2 and J usage is TRBJ2-5; 7 positions match TRBD2. This sequence was found in a human donor with COVID-19. The sequenced sample was cultured CD4+ T cells from blood. CDR3 DNA: TGTGCCAGCAGCTTGGGTTTTCAGAGCGGGGTGGGTGAGACCCAGTACTTC. Translation gives CASSLGFQSGVGETQYF.